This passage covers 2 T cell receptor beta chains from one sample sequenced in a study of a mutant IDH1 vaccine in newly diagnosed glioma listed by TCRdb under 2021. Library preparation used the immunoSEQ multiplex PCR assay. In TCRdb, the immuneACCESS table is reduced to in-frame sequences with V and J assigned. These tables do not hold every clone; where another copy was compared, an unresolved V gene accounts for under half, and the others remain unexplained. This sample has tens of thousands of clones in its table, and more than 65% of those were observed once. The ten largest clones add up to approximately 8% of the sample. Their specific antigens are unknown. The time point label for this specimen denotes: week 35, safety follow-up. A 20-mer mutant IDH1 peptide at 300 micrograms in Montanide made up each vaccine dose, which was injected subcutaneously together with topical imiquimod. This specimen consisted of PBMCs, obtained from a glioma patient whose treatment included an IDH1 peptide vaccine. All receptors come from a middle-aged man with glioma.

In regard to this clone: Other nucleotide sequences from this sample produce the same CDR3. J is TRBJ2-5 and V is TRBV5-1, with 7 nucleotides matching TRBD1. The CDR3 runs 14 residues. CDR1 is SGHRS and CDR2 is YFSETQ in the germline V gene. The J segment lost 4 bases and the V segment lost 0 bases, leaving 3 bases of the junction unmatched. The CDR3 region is CASSLGQGGETQYF. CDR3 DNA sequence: TGCGCCAGCAGCTTGGGACAGGGTGGAGAGACCCAGTACTTC. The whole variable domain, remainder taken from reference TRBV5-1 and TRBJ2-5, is KAGVTQTPRYLIKTRGQQVTLSCSPISGHRSVSWYQQTPGQGLQFLFEYFSETQRNKGNFPGRFSGRQFSNSRSEMNVSTLELGDSALYLCASSLGQGGETQYFGPGTRLLVL.

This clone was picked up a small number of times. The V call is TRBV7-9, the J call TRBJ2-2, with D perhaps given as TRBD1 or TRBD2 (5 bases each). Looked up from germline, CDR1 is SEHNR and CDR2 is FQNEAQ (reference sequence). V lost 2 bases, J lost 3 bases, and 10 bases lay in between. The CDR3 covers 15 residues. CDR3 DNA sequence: TGTGCCAGCAGCTTACCGGGGACCTACACCGGGGAGCTGTTTTTT. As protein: CASSLPGTYTGELFF.